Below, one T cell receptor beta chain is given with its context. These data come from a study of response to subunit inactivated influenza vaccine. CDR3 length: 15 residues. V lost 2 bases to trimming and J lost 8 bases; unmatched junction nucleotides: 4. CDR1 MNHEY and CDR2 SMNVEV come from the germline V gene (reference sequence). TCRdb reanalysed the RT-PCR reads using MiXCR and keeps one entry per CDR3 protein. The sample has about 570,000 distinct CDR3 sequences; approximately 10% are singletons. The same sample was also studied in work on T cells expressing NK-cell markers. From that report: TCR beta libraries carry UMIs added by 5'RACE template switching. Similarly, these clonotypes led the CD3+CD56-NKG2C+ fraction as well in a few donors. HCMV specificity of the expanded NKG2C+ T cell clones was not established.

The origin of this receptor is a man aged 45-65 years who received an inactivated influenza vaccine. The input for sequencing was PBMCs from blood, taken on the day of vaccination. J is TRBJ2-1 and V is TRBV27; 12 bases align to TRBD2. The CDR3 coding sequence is TGTGCCAGCAGTTTACTAGCGGGAGGGCCCCATGAGCAGTTCTTC. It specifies CASSLLAGGPHEQFF.